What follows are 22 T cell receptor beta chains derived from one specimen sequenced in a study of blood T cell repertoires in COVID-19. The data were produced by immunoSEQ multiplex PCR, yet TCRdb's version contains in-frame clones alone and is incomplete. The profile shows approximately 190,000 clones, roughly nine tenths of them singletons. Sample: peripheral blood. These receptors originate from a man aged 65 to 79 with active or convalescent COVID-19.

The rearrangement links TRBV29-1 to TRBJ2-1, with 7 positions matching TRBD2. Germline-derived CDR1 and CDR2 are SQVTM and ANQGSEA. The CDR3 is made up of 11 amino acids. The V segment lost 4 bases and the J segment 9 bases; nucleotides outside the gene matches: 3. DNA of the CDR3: TGCAGCGTTGCCGGGGAGGGTGAGCAGTTCTTC. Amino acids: CSVAGEGEQFF.

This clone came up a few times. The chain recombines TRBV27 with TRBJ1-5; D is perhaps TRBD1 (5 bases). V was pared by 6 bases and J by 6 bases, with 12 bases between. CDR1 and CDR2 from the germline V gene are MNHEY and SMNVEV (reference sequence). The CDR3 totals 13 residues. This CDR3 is CASSHTGLQPQHF. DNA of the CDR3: TGTGCCAGCAGCCATACAGGTCTTCAGCCCCAGCATTTT.

The CDR3 DNA follows: TGTGCCAGCAGCACGCAACTAAGCTCCTACGAGCAGTACTTC. Protein: CASSTQLSSYEQYF. The rearrangement links TRBV7-2 to TRBJ2-7; D call uncertain. Trimming took 5 bases from V and 0 from J, leaving 11 bases between them. The CDR3 runs to 14 residues. Germline lookup yields CDR1 SGHTA and CDR2 FQGNSA. Drawing the rest from reference TRBV7-2 and TRBJ2-7, the complete variable domain is GAGVSQSPSNKVTEKGKDVELRCDPISGHTALYWYRQSLGQGLEFLIYFQGNSAPDKSGLPSDRFSAERTGGSVSTLTIQRTQQEDSAVYLCASSTQLSSYEQYFGPGTRLTVT.

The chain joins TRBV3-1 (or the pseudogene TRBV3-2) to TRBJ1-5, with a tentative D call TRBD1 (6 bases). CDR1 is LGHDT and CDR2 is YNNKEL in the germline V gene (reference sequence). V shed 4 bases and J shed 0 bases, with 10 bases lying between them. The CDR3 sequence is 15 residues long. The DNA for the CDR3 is TGTGCCAGCAGCCCCGGACAGCATAGCAATCAGCCCCAGCATTTT. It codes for CASSPGQHSNQPQHF.

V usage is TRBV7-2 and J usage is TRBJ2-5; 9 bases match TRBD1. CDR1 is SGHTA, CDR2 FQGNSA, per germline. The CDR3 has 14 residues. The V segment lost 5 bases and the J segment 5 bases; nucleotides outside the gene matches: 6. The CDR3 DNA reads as TGTGCCAGCAGCCCGGGACAGGGTACGGAGACCCAGTACTTC. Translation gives CASSPGQGTETQYF.

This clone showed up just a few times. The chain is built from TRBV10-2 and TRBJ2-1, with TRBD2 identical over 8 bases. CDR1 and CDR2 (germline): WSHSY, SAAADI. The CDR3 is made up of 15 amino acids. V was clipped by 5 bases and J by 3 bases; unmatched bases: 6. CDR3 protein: CASSRLAMSYNEQFF. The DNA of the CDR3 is TGCGCCAGCAGTCGACTAGCGATGAGCTACAATGAGCAGTTCTTC.

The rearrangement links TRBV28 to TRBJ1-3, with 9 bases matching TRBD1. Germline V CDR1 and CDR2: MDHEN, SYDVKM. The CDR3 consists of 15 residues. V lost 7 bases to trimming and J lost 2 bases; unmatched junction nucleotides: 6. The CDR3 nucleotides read TGTGCCAGCAACCTACAGGGGGCTGCTGGAAACACCATATATTTT. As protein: CASNLQGAAGNTIYF.

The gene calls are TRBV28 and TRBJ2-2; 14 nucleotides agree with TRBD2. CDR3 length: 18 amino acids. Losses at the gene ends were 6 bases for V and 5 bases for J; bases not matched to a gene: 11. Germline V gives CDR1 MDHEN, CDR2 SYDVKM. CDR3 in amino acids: CASRFPTGTSGRTGELFF. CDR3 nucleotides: TGTGCCAGCAGATTCCCGACGGGGACTAGCGGGAGAACCGGGGAGCTGTTTTTT.

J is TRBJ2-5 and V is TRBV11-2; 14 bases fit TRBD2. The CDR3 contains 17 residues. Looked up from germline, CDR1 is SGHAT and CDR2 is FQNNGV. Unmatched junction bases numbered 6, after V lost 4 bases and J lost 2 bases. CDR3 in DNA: TGTGCCAGCAGCTCGGGACTAGCGGGAGTCGTACAAGAGACCCAGTACTTC. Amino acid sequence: CASSSGLAGVVQETQYF.

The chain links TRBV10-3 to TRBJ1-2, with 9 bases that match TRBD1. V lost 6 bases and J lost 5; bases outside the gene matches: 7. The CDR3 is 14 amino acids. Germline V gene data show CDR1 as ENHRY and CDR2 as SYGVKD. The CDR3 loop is CAIRTGTGRYGYTF. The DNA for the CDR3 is TGTGCCATCAGAACCGGGACAGGGAGATATGGCTACACCTTC.

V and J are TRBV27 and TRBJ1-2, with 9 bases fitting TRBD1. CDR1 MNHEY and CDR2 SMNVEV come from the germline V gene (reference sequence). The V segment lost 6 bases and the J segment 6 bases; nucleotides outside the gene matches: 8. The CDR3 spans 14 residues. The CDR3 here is CASREAGTGHGYTF. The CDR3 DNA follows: TGTGCCAGCAGAGAGGCCGGGACAGGGCATGGCTACACCTTC.

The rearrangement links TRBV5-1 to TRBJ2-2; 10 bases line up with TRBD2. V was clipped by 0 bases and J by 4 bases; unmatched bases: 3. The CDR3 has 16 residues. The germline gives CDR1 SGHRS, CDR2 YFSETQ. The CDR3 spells CASSLGTSGSTGELFF. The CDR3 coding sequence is TGCGCCAGCAGCTTGGGGACTAGCGGTTCCACCGGGGAGCTGTTTTTT.

CDR3 bases: TGTGCCAGCAGTGCACTAGCCGGTGGGACAGATACGCAGTATTTT. Its protein is CASSALAGGTDTQYF. The J gene is TRBJ2-3, the V gene TRBV2; tentatively, D is TRBD2 (6 bases). The CDR3 loop spans 15 amino acids. Germline V CDR1 and CDR2: SNHLY, FYNNEI. Between the trimmed V and J ends, which lost 4 bases and 3 bases, there was a span of 14 bases.

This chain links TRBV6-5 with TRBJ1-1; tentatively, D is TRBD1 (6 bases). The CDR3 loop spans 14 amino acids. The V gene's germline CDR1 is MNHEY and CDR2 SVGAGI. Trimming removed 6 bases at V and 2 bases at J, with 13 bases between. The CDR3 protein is CASRVTGPNTEAFF. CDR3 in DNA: TGTGCCAGCAGAGTCACAGGGCCAAACACTGAAGCTTTCTTT.

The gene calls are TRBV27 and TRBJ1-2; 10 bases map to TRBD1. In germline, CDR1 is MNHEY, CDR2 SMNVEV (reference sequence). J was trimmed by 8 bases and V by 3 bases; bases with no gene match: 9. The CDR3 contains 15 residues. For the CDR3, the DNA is TGTGCCAGCAGTTTTTTCGGACAGGGGGTTCTAGGCTACACCTTC. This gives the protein CASSFFGQGVLGYTF.

CDR3 sequence (DNA): TGTGCCAGCAGCCCCTCCACAGGGGGCTTTGAAAACACCATATATTTT. Protein product: CASSPSTGGFENTIYF. This chain links TRBV7-9 with TRBJ1-3, with TRBD1 matching over 9 bases. Germline V gene data show CDR1 as SEHNR and CDR2 as FQNEAQ (reference sequence). With V trimmed by 5 bases and J by 6 bases, 11 bases remained unmatched. The CDR3 covers 16 residues.

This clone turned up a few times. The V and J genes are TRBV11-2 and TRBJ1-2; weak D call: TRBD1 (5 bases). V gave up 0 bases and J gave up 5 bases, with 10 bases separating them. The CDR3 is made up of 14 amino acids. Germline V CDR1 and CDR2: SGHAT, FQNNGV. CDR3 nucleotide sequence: TGTGCCAGCAGCTTAGAGGGGCGCAGTTATGGCTACACCTTC. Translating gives CASSLEGRSYGYTF.

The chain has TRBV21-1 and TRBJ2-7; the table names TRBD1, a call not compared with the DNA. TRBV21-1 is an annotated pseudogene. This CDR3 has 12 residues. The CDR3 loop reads CASSKTEFEQYF. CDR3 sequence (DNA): TGTGCCAGCAGCAAGACAGAATTCGAGCAGTACTTC.

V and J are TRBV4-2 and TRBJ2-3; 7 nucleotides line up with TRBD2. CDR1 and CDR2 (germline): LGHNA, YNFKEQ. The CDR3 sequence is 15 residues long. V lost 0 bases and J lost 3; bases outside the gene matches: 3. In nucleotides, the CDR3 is TGTGCCAGCAGCCAAGACCAGCGGGGAACAGATACGCAGTATTTT. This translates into CASSQDQRGTDTQYF.

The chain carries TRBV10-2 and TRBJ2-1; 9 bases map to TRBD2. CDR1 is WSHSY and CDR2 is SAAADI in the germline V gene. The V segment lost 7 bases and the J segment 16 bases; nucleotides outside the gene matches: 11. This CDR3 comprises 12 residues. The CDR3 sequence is CASTESGTSRFF. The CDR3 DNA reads TGCGCCAGCACCGAGTCAGGGACTAGCAGATTCTTC.

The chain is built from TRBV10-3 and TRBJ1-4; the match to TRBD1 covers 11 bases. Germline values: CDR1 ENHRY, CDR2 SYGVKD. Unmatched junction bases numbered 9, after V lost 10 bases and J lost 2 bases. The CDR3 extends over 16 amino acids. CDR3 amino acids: CATRDRGFYTNEKLFF. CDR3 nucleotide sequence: TGTGCCACCAGGGACAGGGGGTTCTACACTAATGAAAAACTGTTTTTT.

For the CDR3, the DNA is TGTGCCAGCAGCCAGGGGACCGGGGAGCTGTTTTTT. Amino acids: CASSQGTGELFF. The chain combines TRBV12-3 or TRBV12-4 with TRBJ2-2; D might be TRBD1 (6 bases). V was cut by 6 bases and J by 5 bases, with 7 bases left in between. This CDR3 comprises 12 residues.